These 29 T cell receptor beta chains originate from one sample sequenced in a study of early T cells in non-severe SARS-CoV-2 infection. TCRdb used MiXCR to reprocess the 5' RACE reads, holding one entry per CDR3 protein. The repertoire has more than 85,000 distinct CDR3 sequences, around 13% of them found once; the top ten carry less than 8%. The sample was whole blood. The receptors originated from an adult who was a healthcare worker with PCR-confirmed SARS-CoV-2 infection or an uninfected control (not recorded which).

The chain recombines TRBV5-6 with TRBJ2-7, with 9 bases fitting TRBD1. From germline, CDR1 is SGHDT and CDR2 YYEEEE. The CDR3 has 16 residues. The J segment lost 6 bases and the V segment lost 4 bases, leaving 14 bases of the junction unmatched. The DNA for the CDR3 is TGTGCCAGCAGCGTAACCGGGACAGGGAGTGAAGGCGAGCAGTACTTC. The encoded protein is CASSVTGTGSEGEQYF.

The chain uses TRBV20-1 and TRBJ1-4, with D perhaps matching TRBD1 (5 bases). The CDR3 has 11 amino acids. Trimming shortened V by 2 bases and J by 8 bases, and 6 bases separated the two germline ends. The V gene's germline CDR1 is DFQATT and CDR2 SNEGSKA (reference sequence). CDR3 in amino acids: CSARWGEKLFF. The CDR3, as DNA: TGCAGTGCTAGATGGGGGGAAAAACTGTTTTTT.

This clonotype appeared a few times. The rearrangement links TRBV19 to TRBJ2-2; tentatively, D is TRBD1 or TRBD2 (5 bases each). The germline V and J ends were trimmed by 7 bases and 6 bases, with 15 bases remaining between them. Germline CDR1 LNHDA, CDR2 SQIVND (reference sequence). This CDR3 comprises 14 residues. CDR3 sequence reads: CASKGPAEAGELFF. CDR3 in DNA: TGTGCCAGTAAGGGACCGGCGGAGGCCGGGGAGCTGTTTTTT.

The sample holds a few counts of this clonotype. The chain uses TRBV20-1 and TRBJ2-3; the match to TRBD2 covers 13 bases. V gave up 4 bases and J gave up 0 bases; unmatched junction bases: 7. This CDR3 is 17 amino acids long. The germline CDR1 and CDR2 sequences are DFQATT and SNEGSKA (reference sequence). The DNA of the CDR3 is TGCAGTGCTACGCGGACTAGCGGGAGAGCTAGCACAGATACGCAGTATTTT. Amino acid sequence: CSATRTSGRASTDTQYF.

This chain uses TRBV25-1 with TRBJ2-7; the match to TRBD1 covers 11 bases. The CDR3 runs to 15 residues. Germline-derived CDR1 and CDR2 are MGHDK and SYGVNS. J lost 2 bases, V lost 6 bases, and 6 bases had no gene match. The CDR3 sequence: CASRETGQGAYEQYF. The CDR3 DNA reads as TGTGCCAGCAGGGAGACGGGACAGGGGGCCTACGAGCAGTACTTC.

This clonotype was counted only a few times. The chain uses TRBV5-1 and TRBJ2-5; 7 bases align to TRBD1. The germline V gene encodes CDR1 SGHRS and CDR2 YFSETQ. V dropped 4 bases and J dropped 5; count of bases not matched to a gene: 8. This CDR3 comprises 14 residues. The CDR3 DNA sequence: TGCGCCAGCAGCCCCCAACAGGGGACGGAGACCCAGTACTTC. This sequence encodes CASSPQQGTETQYF.

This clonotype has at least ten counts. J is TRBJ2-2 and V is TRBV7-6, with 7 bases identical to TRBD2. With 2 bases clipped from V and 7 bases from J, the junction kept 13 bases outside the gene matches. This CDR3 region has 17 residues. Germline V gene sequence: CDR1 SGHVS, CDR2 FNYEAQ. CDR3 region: CASSLRVREEYGGELFF. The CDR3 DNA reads TGTGCCAGCAGCTTACGGGTCCGGGAGGAGTACGGCGGGGAGCTGTTTTTT. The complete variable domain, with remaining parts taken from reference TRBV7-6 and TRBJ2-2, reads GAGVSQSPRYKVTKRGQDVALRCDPISGHVSLYWYRQALGQGPEFLTYFNYEAQQDKSGLPNDRFSAERPEGSISTLTIQRTEQRDSAMYRCASSLRVREEYGGELFFGEGSRLTVL.

Here the CDR3 reads CASSASLAGEEYF. The CDR3 DNA reads as TGTGCCAGCAGCGCCTCGCTAGCGGGAGAAGAGTACTTC. The genes are TRBV7-9 and TRBJ2-4, with 10 bases fitting TRBD2. V lost 5 bases and J lost 14; bases outside the gene matches: 9. CDR1 and CDR2 (germline): SEHNR, FQNEAQ (reference sequence). The length of the CDR3 is 13 residues.

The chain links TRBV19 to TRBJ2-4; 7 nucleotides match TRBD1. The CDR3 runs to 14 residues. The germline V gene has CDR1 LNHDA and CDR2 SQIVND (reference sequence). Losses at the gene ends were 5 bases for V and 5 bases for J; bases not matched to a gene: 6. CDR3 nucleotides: TGTGCCAGTAGTCGACAGGGTCGGGAAAACATTCAGTACTTC. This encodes CASSRQGRENIQYF.

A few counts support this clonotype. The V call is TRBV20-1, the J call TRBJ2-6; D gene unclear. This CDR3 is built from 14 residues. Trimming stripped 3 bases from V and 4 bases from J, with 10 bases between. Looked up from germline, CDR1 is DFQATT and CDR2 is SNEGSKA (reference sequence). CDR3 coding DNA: TGCAGTGCTAGGGAGAGCGCCGGGGCCAACGTCCTGACTTTC. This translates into CSARESAGANVLTF.

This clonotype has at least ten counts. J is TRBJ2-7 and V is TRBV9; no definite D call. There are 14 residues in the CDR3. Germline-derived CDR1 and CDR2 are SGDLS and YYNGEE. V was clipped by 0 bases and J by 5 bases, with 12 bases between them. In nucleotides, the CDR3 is TGTGCCAGCAGCGTAGGACCTGGCACCCACGAGCAGTACTTC. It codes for CASSVGPGTHEQYF. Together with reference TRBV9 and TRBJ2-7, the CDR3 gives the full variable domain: DSGVTQTPKHLITATGQRVTLRCSPRSGDLSVYWYQQSLDQGLQFLIQYYNGEERAKGNILERFSAQQFPDLHSELNLSSLELGDSALYFCASSVGPGTHEQYFGPGTRLTVT.

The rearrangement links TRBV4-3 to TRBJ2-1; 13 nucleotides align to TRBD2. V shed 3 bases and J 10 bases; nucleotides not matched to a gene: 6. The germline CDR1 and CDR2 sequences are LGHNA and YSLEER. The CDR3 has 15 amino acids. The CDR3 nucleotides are TGCGCCAGCAGCCACGGGACTAGCGGGACTTTCGAGCAGTTCTTC. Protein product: CASSHGTSGTFEQFF.

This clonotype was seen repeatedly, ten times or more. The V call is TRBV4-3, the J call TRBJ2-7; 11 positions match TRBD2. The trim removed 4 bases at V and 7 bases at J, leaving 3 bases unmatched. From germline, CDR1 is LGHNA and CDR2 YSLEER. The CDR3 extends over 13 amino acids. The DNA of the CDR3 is TGCGCCAGCAGCCTTAGACTAGCGGGGGAGCAGTACTTC. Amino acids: CASSLRLAGEQYF.

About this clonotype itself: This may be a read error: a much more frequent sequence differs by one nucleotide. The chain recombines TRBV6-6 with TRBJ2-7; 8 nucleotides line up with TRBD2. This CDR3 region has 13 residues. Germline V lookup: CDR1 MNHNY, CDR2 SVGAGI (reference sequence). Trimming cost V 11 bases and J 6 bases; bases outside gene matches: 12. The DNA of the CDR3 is TGTGCCGGCTCCCCGGGAGGGCTCAGCGAGCAGTACTTC. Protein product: CAGSPGGLSEQYF.

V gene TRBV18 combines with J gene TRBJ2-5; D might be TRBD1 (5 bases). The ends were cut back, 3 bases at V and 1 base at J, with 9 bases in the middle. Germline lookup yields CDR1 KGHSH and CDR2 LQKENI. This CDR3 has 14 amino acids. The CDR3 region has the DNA TGTGCCAGCTCACCTCGGACACCCCAAGAGACCCAGTACTTC. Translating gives CASSPRTPQETQYF.

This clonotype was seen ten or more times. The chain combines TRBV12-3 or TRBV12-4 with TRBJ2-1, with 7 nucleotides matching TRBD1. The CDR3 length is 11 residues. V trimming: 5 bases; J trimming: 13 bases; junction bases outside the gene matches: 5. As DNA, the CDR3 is TGTGCCAGCAGTCCTCGACAGGGTCAGTTCTTC. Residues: CASSPRQGQFF.

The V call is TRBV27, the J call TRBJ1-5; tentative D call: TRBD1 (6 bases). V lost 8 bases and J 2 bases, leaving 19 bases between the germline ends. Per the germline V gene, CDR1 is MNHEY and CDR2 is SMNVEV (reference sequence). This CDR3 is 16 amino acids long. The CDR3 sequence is CASRSLVAGGNQPQHF. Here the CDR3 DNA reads TGTGCCAGCCGATCTCTCGTTGCAGGGGGCAATCAGCCCCAGCATTTT.

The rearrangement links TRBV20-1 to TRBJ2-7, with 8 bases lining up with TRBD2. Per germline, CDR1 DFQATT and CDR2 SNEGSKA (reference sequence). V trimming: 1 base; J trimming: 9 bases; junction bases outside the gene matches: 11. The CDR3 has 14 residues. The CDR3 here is CSARVVSGSGWQYF. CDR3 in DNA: TGCAGTGCTAGAGTTGTAAGCGGGAGTGGATGGCAGTACTTC.

CDR3 in DNA: TGTGCCAGCAGTCTTGACAGGCCTCCGTACTCTGGGGCCAACGTCCTGACTTTC. Protein sequence: CASSLDRPPYSGANVLTF. The J gene is TRBJ2-6, the V gene TRBV6-5; perhaps TRBD1 as D (6 bases). The V gene's germline CDR1 is MNHEY and CDR2 SVGAGI. Between the trimmed V and J ends, which lost 5 bases and 0 bases, there was a span of 17 bases. This CDR3 spans 18 amino acids.

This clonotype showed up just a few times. This chain's CDR3 is CASMGGVRNTEAFF. DNA of the CDR3: TGTGCCAGCATGGGGGGCGTGAGGAACACTGAAGCTTTCTTT. The V gene is TRBV6-2 or TRBV6-3, the J gene TRBJ1-1; D may be TRBD1 (6 bases). CDR1 and CDR2 (germline): MNHEY, SVGEGT. The CDR3 consists of 14 residues. V shed 7 bases and J shed 1 base, with 13 bases lying between them.

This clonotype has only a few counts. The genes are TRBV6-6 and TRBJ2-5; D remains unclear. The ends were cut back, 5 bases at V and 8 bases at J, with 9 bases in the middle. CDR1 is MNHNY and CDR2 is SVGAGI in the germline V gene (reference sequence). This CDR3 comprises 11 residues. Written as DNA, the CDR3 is TGTGCCAGCAGTAACCTTGACACCCAGTACTTC. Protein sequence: CASSNLDTQYF.

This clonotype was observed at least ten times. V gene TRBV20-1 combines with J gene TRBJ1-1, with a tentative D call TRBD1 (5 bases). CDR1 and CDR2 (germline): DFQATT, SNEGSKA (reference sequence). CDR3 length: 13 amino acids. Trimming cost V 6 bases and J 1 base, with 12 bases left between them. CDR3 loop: CSALHDRNTEAFF. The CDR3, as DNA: TGCAGTGCACTTCACGACAGGAACACTGAAGCTTTCTTT.

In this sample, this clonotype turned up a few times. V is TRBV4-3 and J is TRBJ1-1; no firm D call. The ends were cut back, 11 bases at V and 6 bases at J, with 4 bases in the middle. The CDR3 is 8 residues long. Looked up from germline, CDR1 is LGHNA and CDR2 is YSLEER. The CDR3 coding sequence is TGCGCCGGCCCTGAAGCTTTCTTT. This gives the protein CAGPEAFF.

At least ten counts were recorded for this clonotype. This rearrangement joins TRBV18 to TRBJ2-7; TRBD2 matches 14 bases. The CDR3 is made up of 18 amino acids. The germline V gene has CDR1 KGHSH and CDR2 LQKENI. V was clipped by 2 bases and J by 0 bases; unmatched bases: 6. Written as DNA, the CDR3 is TGTGCCAGCTCACCAGGACTAGCGGGAGGTCCCTCCTCCTACGAGCAGTACTTC. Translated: CASSPGLAGGPSSYEQYF.

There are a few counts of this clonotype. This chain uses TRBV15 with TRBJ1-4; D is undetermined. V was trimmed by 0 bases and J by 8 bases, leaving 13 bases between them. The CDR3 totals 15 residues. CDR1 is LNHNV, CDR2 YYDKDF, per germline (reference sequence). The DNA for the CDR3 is TGTGCCACCAGCAGAGATCTGGGGTGGGAGGAAAAACTGTTTTTT. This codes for CATSRDLGWEEKLFF.

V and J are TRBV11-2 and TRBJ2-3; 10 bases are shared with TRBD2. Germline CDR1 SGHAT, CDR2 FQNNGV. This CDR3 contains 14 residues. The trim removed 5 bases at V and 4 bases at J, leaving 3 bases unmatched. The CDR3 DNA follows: TGTGCCAGCAGCATAGCGGGAGGCTCAGATACGCAGTATTTT. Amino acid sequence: CASSIAGGSDTQYF.

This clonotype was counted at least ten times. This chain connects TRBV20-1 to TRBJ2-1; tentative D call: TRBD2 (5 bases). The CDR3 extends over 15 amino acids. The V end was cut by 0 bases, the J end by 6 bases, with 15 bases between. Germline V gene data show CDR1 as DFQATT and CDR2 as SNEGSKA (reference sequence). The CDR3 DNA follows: TGCAGTGCTAGAGAGGATCGGGGAAGGGCCAATGAGCAGTTCTTC. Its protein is CSAREDRGRANEQFF.

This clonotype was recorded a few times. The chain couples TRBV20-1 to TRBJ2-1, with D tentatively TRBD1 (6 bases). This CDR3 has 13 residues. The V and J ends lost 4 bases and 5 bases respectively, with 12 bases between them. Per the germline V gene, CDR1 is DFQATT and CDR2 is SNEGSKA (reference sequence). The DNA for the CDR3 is TGCAGTGCTATTACCCCAGGGGACAATGAGCAGTTCTTC. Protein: CSAITPGDNEQFF.

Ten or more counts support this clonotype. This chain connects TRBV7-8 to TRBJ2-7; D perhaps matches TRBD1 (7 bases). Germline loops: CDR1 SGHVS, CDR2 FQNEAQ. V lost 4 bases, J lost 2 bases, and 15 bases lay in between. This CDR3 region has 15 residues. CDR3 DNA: TGTGCCAGCAGCTCTCAGGGGGGAGGACCCTACGAGCAGTACTTC. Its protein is CASSSQGGGPYEQYF.